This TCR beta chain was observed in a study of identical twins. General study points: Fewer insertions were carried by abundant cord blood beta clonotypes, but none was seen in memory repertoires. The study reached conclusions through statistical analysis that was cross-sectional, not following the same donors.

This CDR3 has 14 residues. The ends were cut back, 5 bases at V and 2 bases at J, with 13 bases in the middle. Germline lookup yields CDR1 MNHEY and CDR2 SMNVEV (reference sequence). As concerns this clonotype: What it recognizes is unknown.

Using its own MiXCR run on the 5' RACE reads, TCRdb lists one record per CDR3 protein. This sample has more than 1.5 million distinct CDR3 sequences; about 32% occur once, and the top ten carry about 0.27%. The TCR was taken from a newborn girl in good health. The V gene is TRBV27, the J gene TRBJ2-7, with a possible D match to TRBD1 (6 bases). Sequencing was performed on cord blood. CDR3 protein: CASSRSGTPYEQYF. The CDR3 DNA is TGTGCCAGCAGTCGTTCCGGGACACCCTACGAGCAGTACTTC.